The clone carrying this T cell receptor beta chain came up many times. Time point: patch test 1, 2 weeks after DPC sensitization. The treatment here: therapeutic diphenylcyclopropenone sensitization with weekly scalp DPC. The data derive from a study of human T cells and chemical hapten exposure. From germline, CDR1 is SQVTM and CDR2 ANQGSEA. V was pared by 4 bases and J by 5 bases, with 12 bases between. The CDR3 runs 13 residues. MiXCR, run by TCRdb on the RACE reads, gives a single entry per CDR3 protein. The sample includes some 49,000 distinct CDR3 sequences, 9% to 9.5% of them seen just once. This TCR was sampled from a woman aged 45 to 65 with alopecia areata. Some clones in this sample may be carry-over from other donors' samples. The chain couples TRBV29-1 to TRBJ1-5, with D possibly TRBD1 on 5 matching bases. This material consisted of whole blood, taken in connection with sensitization to the hapten diphenylcyclopropenone (DPC). CDR3 in DNA: TGCAGCGTTGCTTCGGGGGTGGATCAGCCCCAGCATTTT. Translating it yields CSVASGVDQPQHF.